The 27 T cell receptor beta chains in this list originate from one sample, sequenced in a study of T cell clonotyping in hematopoietic cell transplantation. Measured with immunoSEQ multiplex PCR; TCRdb has only the in-frame clones, and not every one. The sample lists some 40,000 clones, 94% occurring once. The sample was peripheral blood mononuclear cells. The receptor set was obtained from a woman aged 45 to 65 in good health. Some clones in this sample may be carry-over from other donors' samples.

CDR3 in amino acids: CASSFQGSNEKLFF. The CDR3 nucleotides read TGTGCCAGCAGTTTCCAGGGAAGCAATGAAAAACTGTTTTTT. The chain recombines TRBV27 with TRBJ1-4; D may be TRBD1 (5 bases). Trimming took off 3 bases at V and 5 bases at J, with 10 bases between the two ends. This CDR3 has 14 residues. Germline assignment: CDR1 MNHEY and CDR2 SMNVEV (reference sequence).

This clone occurred once. The CDR3, as DNA: TGTGCCAGCAGCTTAACGCCTAGCGATGAGCAGTTCTTC. Its translation is CASSLTPSDEQFF. The chain combines TRBV7-3 with TRBJ2-1; D is perhaps TRBD2 (6 bases). The CDR3 extends over 13 amino acids. With 0 bases removed from V and 8 bases from J, the gap between germline ends came to 8 bases. The germline V gene has CDR1 SGHTA and CDR2 FQGTGA.

This chain uses TRBV7-2 with TRBJ1-3, with 7 bases that match TRBD1. V lost 5 bases and J lost 8; bases outside the gene matches: 15. The CDR3 has 16 amino acids. Germline V lookup: CDR1 SGHTA, CDR2 FQGNSA. The chain's CDR3 is CASSPRVGRGGDTIYF. In nucleotides, the CDR3 is TGTGCCAGCAGCCCACGAGTCGGCAGGGGGGGGGACACCATATATTTT.

The rearrangement joins TRBV19 to TRBJ2-3; D is undetermined. This CDR3 is 14 amino acids long. Germline V gene lookup returns CDR1 LNHDA and CDR2 SQIVND (reference sequence). The germline V and J ends were trimmed by 10 bases and 2 bases, with 16 bases remaining between them. For the CDR3, the DNA is TGTGCCACCTCGATAGGTCCTGCCACAGATACGCAGTATTTT. Protein product: CATSIGPATDTQYF.

The gene calls are TRBV5-1 and TRBJ1-4, with a tentative D call TRBD1 (5 bases). The CDR3 is 15 residues long. Germline V CDR1 and CDR2: SGHRS, YFSETQ. V lost 0 bases and J 3 bases, leaving 9 bases between the germline ends. The CDR3 DNA reads TGCGCCAGCAGCTTGGAGGGACTCCCTAATGAAAAACTGTTTTTT. Translation gives CASSLEGLPNEKLFF. Based on the CDR3 plus reference TRBV5-1 and TRBJ1-4, the full variable domain is KAGVTQTPRYLIKTRGQQVTLSCSPISGHRSVSWYQQTPGQGLQFLFEYFSETQRNKGNFPGRFSGRQFSNSRSEMNVSTLELGDSALYLCASSLEGLPNEKLFFGSGTQLSVL.

In DNA, the CDR3 is TGTGCCAGCAGCGCCGATCTCGCCGAAGGGCAGTTCTTC. Residues: CASSADLAEGQFF. V gene TRBV9 combines with J gene TRBJ2-1; D not resolved. Trimming removed 3 bases from V and 12 bases from J, with 16 bases in between. This CDR3 comprises 13 residues. Germline values: CDR1 SGDLS, CDR2 YYNGEE. Full variable domain (outside the CDR3, taken from reference TRBV9 and TRBJ2-1): DSGVTQTPKHLITATGQRVTLRCSPRSGDLSVYWYQQSLDQGLQFLIQYYNGEERAKGNILERFSAQQFPDLHSELNLSSLELGDSALYFCASSADLAEGQFFGPGTRLTVL.

The chain combines TRBV6-5 with TRBJ1-4; possible D gene TRBD1, 5 bases. Germline loops: CDR1 MNHEY, CDR2 SVGAGI. V was clipped by 4 bases and J by 8 bases, with 17 bases between them. This CDR3 has 15 amino acids. CDR3 sequence (DNA): TGTGCCAGCAGTTCCACGGGCGGGGCTGTAGAAAAACTGTTTTTT. It encodes CASSSTGGAVEKLFF.

The chain recombines TRBV5-1 with TRBJ1-2, with a weak D call TRBD1 (6 bases). Germline V lookup: CDR1 SGHRS, CDR2 YFSETQ. This CDR3 has 15 residues. V was shortened by 3 bases and J by 1 base, with 13 bases between the two germline ends. The CDR3 loop is CASSSGDNDNYGYTF. In nucleotides, the CDR3 is TGCGCCAGCAGCTCCGGGGACAATGATAACTATGGCTACACCTTC.

The chain is built from TRBV28 and TRBJ2-7; no clear D gene. The CDR3 covers 13 residues. V dropped 7 bases and J dropped 2 bases, with 12 bases sitting between them. Germline CDR1 is MDHEN and CDR2 is SYDVKM. The chain's CDR3 is CASKSAGTYEQYF. The CDR3 coding sequence is TGTGCCAGCAAGTCGGCCGGAACCTACGAGCAGTACTTC. The whole variable domain, filled in from reference TRBV28 and TRBJ2-7, reads DVKVTQSSRYLVKRTGEKVFLECVQDMDHENMFWYRQDPGLGLRLIYFSYDVKMKEKGDIPEGYSVSREKKERFSLILESASTNQTSMYLCASKSAGTYEQYFGPGTRLTVT.

CDR3 nucleotides: TGTGCCAGCAGGGGGGGGACAAAGTATAATTCACCCCTCCACTTT. Protein product: CASRGGTKYNSPLHF. The genes are TRBV2 and TRBJ1-6, with D possibly being TRBD1 (6 bases). Trimming removed 6 bases at V and 4 bases at J, with 13 bases between. The CDR3 sequence is 15 residues long. Germline lookup yields CDR1 SNHLY and CDR2 FYNNEI. The whole variable domain, remainder taken from reference TRBV2 and TRBJ1-6, is EPEVTQTPSHQVTQMGQEVILRCVPISNHLYFYWYRQILGQKVEFLVSFYNNEISEKSEIFDDQFSVERPDGSNFTLKIRSTKLEDSAMYFCASRGGTKYNSPLHFGNGTRLTVT.

CDR3 loop: CASSRQLSTTDTQYF. CDR3 nucleotide sequence: TGCGCCAGCAGCCGGCAGCTCTCTACCACAGATACGCAGTATTTT. This chain links TRBV4-1 with TRBJ2-3; D is uncertain. The CDR3 is 15 residues long. V lost 4 bases, J lost 2 bases, and 13 bases lay in between. CDR1 MGHRA and CDR2 YSYEKL come from the germline V gene.

This chain joins TRBV30 and TRBJ1-5; weak D call: TRBD1 (5 bases). CDR3 size: 15 residues. From germline, CDR1 is GTSNPN and CDR2 SVGIG (reference sequence). Trimming shortened V by 2 bases and J by 4 bases, and 15 bases separated the two germline ends. CDR3 amino acids: CAWSPRGAGNQPQHF. The CDR3 DNA sequence: TGTGCCTGGAGTCCGCGAGGGGCAGGAAATCAGCCCCAGCATTTT. Full variable domain (remainder filled in from reference TRBV30 and TRBJ1-5): SQTIHQWPATLVQPVGSPLSLECTVEGTSNPNLYWYRQAAGRGLQLLFYSVGIGQISSEVPQNLSASRPQDRQFILSSKKLLLSDSGFYLCAWSPRGAGNQPQHFGDGTRLSIL.

The V and J genes are TRBV19 and TRBJ2-5, with D possibly matching TRBD1 (6 bases). V was pared by 7 bases and J by 5 bases, with 20 bases between. CDR3 size: 15 residues. Germline assignment: CDR1 LNHDA and CDR2 SQIVND (reference sequence). The DNA of the CDR3 is TGTGCCAGTACCTCCACAGGGCCCACCCGCGAGACCCAGTACTTC. The encoded protein is CASTSTGPTRETQYF.

The sample holds one count of this clone. The CDR3 DNA is TGTGCCTGGAGTTCTAGTAATTCACCCCTCCACTTT. It codes for CAWSSSNSPLHF. V is TRBV30 and J is TRBJ1-6; no reliable D call. CDR1 and CDR2 from the germline V gene are GTSNPN and SVGIG (reference sequence). The CDR3 runs 12 residues. Trimming stripped 2 bases from V and 6 bases from J, with 5 bases between.

The chain links TRBV7-6 to TRBJ2-1, with 9 bases fitting TRBD2. Germline loops: CDR1 SGHVS, CDR2 FNYEAQ. CDR3 size: 14 residues. V was pared by 3 bases and J by 7 bases, with 4 bases of the junction left unmatched. The CDR3 spells CASSLAGGRNEQFF. The CDR3 bases are TGTGCCAGCAGCTTGGCGGGGGGGCGGAATGAGCAGTTCTTC.

J is TRBJ2-5 and V is TRBV27, with D hard to call. Germline lookup yields CDR1 MNHEY and CDR2 SMNVEV (reference sequence). Trimming cost V 5 bases and J 5 bases, with 15 bases left between them. This CDR3 contains 14 residues. CDR3 residues: CASSQWTETETQYF. The CDR3, as DNA: TGTGCCAGCAGTCAATGGACCGAGACGGAGACCCAGTACTTC.

Here the CDR3 reads CALTGPTDTEAFF. CDR3 nucleotides: TGTGCCCTGACGGGGCCGACGGACACTGAAGCTTTCTTT. J is TRBJ1-1 and V is TRBV30; TRBD1 is a possible D gene (5 bases). V lost 8 bases to trimming and J lost 3 bases, with 16 bases between them. This CDR3 is 13 amino acids long. Germline values: CDR1 GTSNPN, CDR2 SVGIG (reference sequence).

The chain recombines TRBV29-1 with TRBJ2-2; possibly TRBD2 for D (6 bases). Trimming cost V 5 bases and J 5 bases, with 9 bases left between them. Germline V gene lookup returns CDR1 SQVTM and CDR2 ANQGSEA. This CDR3 is 12 amino acids long. CDR3 sequence: CSVLLATGELFF. CDR3 DNA: TGCAGCGTTCTACTAGCTACCGGGGAGCTGTTTTTT.

The chain carries TRBV7-3 and TRBJ2-6, with D possibly matching TRBD1 (5 bases). The germline V gene encodes CDR1 SGHTA and CDR2 FQGTGA. The CDR3 contains 18 residues. Between the trimmed V and J ends, which lost 0 bases and 2 bases, there was a span of 14 bases. The CDR3 bases are TGTGCCAGCAGCTTAACAGGGGATATAGGGACTGGGGCCAACGTCCTGACTTTC. Its protein product is CASSLTGDIGTGANVLTF.

The chain joins TRBV19 to TRBJ2-5, with D possibly TRBD1 on 6 matching bases. The J call may be wrong; the DNA end is better matched by TRBJ2-7. The germline CDR1 and CDR2 sequences are LNHDA and SQIVND (reference sequence). The CDR3 runs 12 residues. CDR3 DNA sequence: TGTGCCAGTAGTACCTCAGGGGACGAGCAGTACTTC. Translated, it gives CASSTSGDEQYF.

V gene TRBV6-6 combines with J gene TRBJ1-5; 11 bases align to TRBD1. Germline V gene data show CDR1 as MNHNY and CDR2 as SVGAGI (reference sequence). The trim removed 6 bases at V and 5 bases at J, leaving 6 bases unmatched. The CDR3 is made up of 15 amino acids. The CDR3 DNA sequence: TGTGCCAGCAGAGTCGGGGACAGGGGGGATCAGCCCCAGCATTTT. Protein product: CASRVGDRGDQPQHF.

V usage is TRBV6-1 and J usage is TRBJ2-7; D is ambiguous. The V and J ends lost 2 bases and 3 bases respectively, with 11 bases between them. CDR3 size: 14 residues. Germline-derived CDR1 and CDR2 are MNHNS and SASEGT. The CDR3 DNA sequence: TGTGCCAGCAGTGAATCCCCGCAGAACTACGAGCAGTACTTC. Translating it yields CASSESPQNYEQYF.

This chain connects TRBV4-3 to TRBJ2-5, with D tentatively TRBD1 (5 bases). In germline, CDR1 is LGHNA, CDR2 YSLEER. This CDR3 spans 13 amino acids. Deletions cut 2 bases from V and 2 bases from J, with 6 bases between. The CDR3 sequence is CASSQNRQETQYF. For the CDR3, the DNA is TGCGCCAGCAGCCAAAACAGGCAAGAGACCCAGTACTTC.

This clone was counted a single time. The chain has TRBV7-2 and TRBJ2-3; weak D call: TRBD2 (5 bases). Germline V lookup: CDR1 SGHTA, CDR2 FQGNSA. The CDR3 is 16 amino acids. Trimming removed 4 bases at V and 3 bases at J, with 17 bases between. The DNA for the CDR3 is TGTGCCAGCAGCTCCATGAGGAGAGCGGTGACAGATACGCAGTATTTT. This gives the protein CASSSMRRAVTDTQYF.

A single count supports this clone. The V call is TRBV11-2, the J call TRBJ1-6; possible D gene TRBD1, 6 bases. V was clipped by 1 base and J by 2 bases, with 9 bases between them. The CDR3 length is 16 residues. CDR1 SGHAT and CDR2 FQNNGV come from the germline V gene. The CDR3 DNA follows: TGTGCCAGCAGCTTAGGGAGGGACACCTATAATTCACCCCTCCACTTT. It is translated as CASSLGRDTYNSPLHF. Variable domain in full (rest from reference TRBV11-2 and TRBJ1-6): EAGVAQSPRYKIIEKRQSVAFWCNPISGHATLYWYQQILGQGPKLLIQFQNNGVVDDSQLPKDRFSAERLKGVDSTLKIQPAKLEDSAVYLCASSLGRDTYNSPLHFGNGTRLTVT.

The V and J genes are TRBV2 and TRBJ1-2, with 8 bases that match TRBD1. V lost 5 bases to trimming and J lost 3 bases; unmatched junction nucleotides: 2. Germline CDR1 reads SNHLY; CDR2 reads FYNNEI. This CDR3 has 13 amino acids. In DNA form, the CDR3 reads TGTGCCAGCAGTCTACAGGGGGACTATGGCTACACCTTC. Protein product: CASSLQGDYGYTF.

The chain recombines TRBV4-1 with TRBJ2-2; a possible D gene is TRBD1 (7 bases). The CDR3 consists of 16 residues. With 0 bases removed from V and 0 bases from J, the gap between germline ends came to 8 bases. CDR1 is MGHRA, CDR2 YSYEKL, per germline. The CDR3 here is CASSQDRGANTGELFF. In DNA form, the CDR3 reads TGCGCCAGCAGCCAAGACAGGGGGGCGAACACCGGGGAGCTGTTTTTT.